This T cell receptor (beta chain) was sequenced in a study of shared clonotypes between healthy human individuals. The wider study: Aged 18 to 49, the donors were a couple of women and a few men.

The CDR3 has 15 amino acids. Germline V gene sequence: CDR1 SGDLS, CDR2 YYNGEE. V dropped 0 bases and J dropped 0 bases, with 9 bases sitting between them. CD45RO negativity and positive selection for CCR7 defined naive CD8 cells, a population that excluded terminally differentiated effector memory CD45RA+ cells. Every one of the donors was a Caucasian adult that lived in Nashville, Tennessee. Data came from immunoSEQ multiplex PCR; TCRdb stores just in-frame clones and leaves some out. The repertoire consists of millions of clones, with under 95% occurring once and the leading ten covering more than 1.5%.

The rearrangement joins TRBV9 to TRBJ1-1; TRBD1 might be the D (5 bases). The sample was naive CD8+ T cells from PBMCs. The sequence was collected from a man aged 18 to 30 in good health. Some clones in this sample may be carry-over from other donors' samples. CDR3 DNA: TGTGCCAGCAGCGTAGCTAGGGGTATGAACACTGAAGCTTTCTTT. Translating it yields CASSVARGMNTEAFF.